This is a list of T cell receptor beta chains from one sample in a study of blood T cells in healthy people across ages. In TCRdb, the 5' RACE reads were re-called with MiXCR into one record per CDR3 protein. The data show 1.5 million to 2 million distinct CDR3 sequences, with 28% seen just once and 7.7% held by the top ten. Sequencing was performed on blood. These receptors all come from a woman in her 30s in good health. The CDR3 runs from the conserved cysteine through the conserved F or W. A D gene is named only where the DNA matches it firmly. Not all rows give a size; the values are once, few, many and, for expanded clones, a class.

cdr3_nt cdr3_aa j_call d_call cdr3_length v_call clone_size
TGCGCCAGCAGCTTGCTACAGGGTGTGACCGGGGAGCTGTTTTTT CASSLLQGVTGELFF TRBJ2-2 . 15 TRBV5-1 few
TGTGCCAGCAGAGAGACTAGCTGGGAGACCCAGTACTTC CASRETSWETQYF TRBJ2-5 TRBD2 13 TRBV12-3/TRBV12-4 .
TGTGCCAGCAGTAATAACAGGGGCCCGGGCTATGGCTACACCTTC CASSNNRGPGYGYTF TRBJ1-2 TRBD1 15 TRBV12-3/TRBV12-4 few
TGCGCCAGCAGCTTGGACGGACAGGGGATCACCGGGGAGCTGTTTTTT CASSLDGQGITGELFF TRBJ2-2 TRBD1 16 TRBV5-1 .
TGTGCCAGCAGTGCCCAGGGGGACACTGAAGCTTTCTTT CASSAQGDTEAFF TRBJ1-1 TRBD1 13 TRBV6-1 few
TGTGCCAGCAGGGACGACAGGGGGCGTCAGGGTGAGCAGTTCTTC CASRDDRGRQGEQFF TRBJ2-1 TRBD1 15 TRBV2 .
TGTGCCAGTGCGACTAGCGTTACCTACGAGCAGTACTTC CASATSVTYEQYF TRBJ2-7 TRBD2 13 TRBV12-3/TRBV12-4 few
TGTGCCAGCAGCGTAGAGGGTAGCGGGGTAAACAATGAGCAGTTCTTC CASSVEGSGVNNEQFF TRBJ2-1 TRBD2 16 TRBV9 .
TGTGCCAGCAGTGCCGCGGCAGCAATACCCTCCTACGAGCAGTACTTC CASSAAAAIPSYEQYF TRBJ2-7 . 16 TRBV12-3/TRBV12-4 few
TGCGCCAGCAGCCCCACTGCGTCCTCTGGAAACACCATATATTTT CASSPTASSGNTIYF TRBJ1-3 . 15 TRBV5-1 few
TGCAGTGCTAGGGGGGGCTCGGTCGACTACGAGCAGTACTTC CSARGGSVDYEQYF TRBJ2-7 . 14 TRBV20-1 few
TGCGCCAGCAGCTCGGGACAGGGGCCCGCCTACGGGCAGTACTTC CASSSGQGPAYGQYF TRBJ2-7 TRBD1 15 TRBV5-1 once
TGTGCCAGCAGTTCCTCCGGGACAGGGCGTAATGGGTTCTTC CASSSSGTGRNGFF TRBJ2-1 TRBD1 14 TRBV6-2/TRBV6-3 .
TGTGCCAGCAGGGGGACCACAGGGACTGAGCTGTTTTTT CASRGTTGTELFF TRBJ2-2 . 13 TRBV7-2 once
TGCGCCAGCAGCCCCCCGCTAGCGCTGAGCACAGATACGCAGTATTTT CASSPPLALSTDTQYF TRBJ2-3 . 16 TRBV4-1 once
TGCGCCAGCAGCACGGAAGGCGGGTTGAACACCGGGGAGCTGTTTTTT CASSTEGGLNTGELFF TRBJ2-2 . 16 TRBV5-1 once
TGTGCCGGCAGCCCCCCGGTCGTGTCGGGAGACGAGCAGTACTTC CAGSPPVVSGDEQYF TRBJ2-7 . 15 TRBV7-9 .
TGCAGTGTTTGGGCGACCCGCTACGAGCAGTACTTC CSVWATRYEQYF TRBJ2-7 . 12 TRBV29-1 .
TGCGCCAGCAGAATAGCCATGAACACTGAAGCTTTCTTT CASRIAMNTEAFF TRBJ1-1 . 13 TRBV5-1 .
TGTGCCAGCAGTCCTCCGGGACTAAACTACAATGAGCAGTTCTTC CASSPPGLNYNEQFF TRBJ2-1 TRBD2 15 TRBV7-3 once
TGCAGTGCTAGAGCGGGAGGGACCTACAATGAGCAGTACTTC CSARAGGTYNEQYF TRBJ2-7 TRBD2 14 TRBV20-1 few
TGCAGTGCAAGACGACAGGGATTTGACAATGAAAAACTGTTTTTT CSARRQGFDNEKLFF TRBJ1-4 TRBD1 15 TRBV20-1 few
TGTGCCAGCAGCTCGGGACTAGCGGGAGGGTTGCATGAGCAGTTCTTC CASSSGLAGGLHEQFF TRBJ2-1 TRBD2 16 TRBV6-2/TRBV6-3 .
TGTGCCAGCACTTTGGAGGGAGGGTACAATGAGCAGTTCTTC CASTLEGGYNEQFF TRBJ2-1 TRBD2 14 TRBV28 .
TGTGCCAGCAGCCACAAGCGGATCAGCCCCCGGAGTGAGCAGTTCTTC CASSHKRISPRSEQFF TRBJ2-1 . 16 TRBV3-1 .